The rows below give T cell receptor beta chains drawn from one sample of a study of blood T cell repertoires in COVID-19. This table comes from immunoSEQ multiplex PCR, and its TCRdb copy is limited to in-frame clones, with some not included. Of approximately 70,000 clones in the sample, 88% are singletons; the top ten hold over 4.5%. Sequencing was carried out using peripheral blood. These receptors came from a human donor in a cohort sampled during active COVID-19. Both conserved end residues are part of each CDR3. A D gene is named only where the DNA matches it firmly. The listing skips clone size in some rows; elsewhere it reads once, few, many or a size class.

j_call	d_call	clone_size	v_call	cdr3_aa	cdr3_nt
TRBJ1-2	TRBD1	.	TRBV9	CASSYTGTGAYGYTF	TGTGCCAGCAGTTATACCGGGACAGGGGCCTATGGCTACACCTTC
TRBJ2-1	.	.	TRBV3-1/TRBV3-2	CASSQFRTAYNEQFF	TGTGCCAGCAGCCAATTTAGGACAGCCTACAATGAGCAGTTCTTC
TRBJ2-1	TRBD1	.	TRBV19	CASKHGGTGEGNEQFF	TGTGCCAGTAAGCACGGAGGGACAGGGGAGGGAAATGAGCAGTTCTTC
TRBJ2-1	TRBD2	.	TRBV28	CASSLLRRTSEGEQFF	TGTGCCAGCAGTTTATTACGTAGGACTAGCGAAGGTGAGCAGTTCTTC
TRBJ2-3	TRBD2	.	TRBV3-1/TRBV3-2	CASSSHGGDTQYF	TGTGCCAGCAGCTCTCACGGGGGGGATACGCAGTATTTT
TRBJ2-2	TRBD1	once	TRBV4-3	CASSQGQGYHTGELFF	TGCGCCAGCAGCCAGGGACAGGGGTATCACACCGGGGAGCTGTTTTTT
TRBJ2-3	TRBD2	few	TRBV9	CASSSGLAGLTQYF	TGTGCCAGCAGCTCCGGACTAGCGGGCCTTACGCAGTATTTT
TRBJ1-1	TRBD1	.	TRBV7-2	CATSPGQGARSTEAFF	TGTGCCACCTCTCCCGGACAGGGGGCGAGAAGCACTGAAGCTTTCTTT
TRBJ2-2	TRBD2	.	TRBV6-5	CASSSQRGATGELFF	TGTGCCAGCAGTTCCCAGCGGGGTGCTACCGGGGAGCTGTTTTTT
TRBJ2-1	TRBD2	.	TRBV7-9	CASSLVSDSGGMYNEQFF	TGTGCCAGCAGCTTAGTCTCAGATAGCGGGGGAATGTACAATGAGCAGTTCTTC
TRBJ1-2	TRBD1	.	TRBV5-3	CARSHDRGFGYTF	TGTGCCAGAAGCCATGACAGGGGCTTCGGCTACACCTTC
TRBJ2-2	TRBD2	.	TRBV2	CASSVKRGDSELFF	TGTGCCAGCAGTGTTAAGCGGGGGGACTCGGAGCTGTTTTTT
TRBJ2-1	.	.	TRBV4-1	CASSPPRGRGRLNEQFF	TGCGCCAGCAGCCCGCCAAGGGGGCGGGGCCGGCTCAATGAGCAGTTCTTC
TRBJ2-2	.	once	TRBV6-1	CASSDNRVAGELFF	TGTGCCAGCAGTGACAACAGGGTGGCCGGGGAGCTGTTTTTT
TRBJ2-5	.	.	TRBV27	CASSLGLEETQYF	TGTGCCAGCAGTTTAGGGCTCGAAGAGACCCAGTACTTC
TRBJ2-1	.	.	TRBV19	CASSTGLHNEQFF	TGTGCCAGTAGTACGGGACTCCACAATGAGCAGTTCTTC
TRBJ2-7	TRBD1	.	TRBV28	CASSFGTVSPYYEQYF	TGTGCCAGCAGTTTCGGGACAGTTTCACCCTACTACGAGCAGTACTTC
TRBJ1-6	.	.	TRBV7-2	CASSPQTPLGGSPLHF	TGTGCCAGCAGCCCCCAGACACCCCTAGGAGGTTCACCCCTCCACTTT
TRBJ1-1	.	.	TRBV27	CASSPSWVGVSFF	TGTGCCAGCAGTCCCTCATGGGTCGGAGTATCTTTCTTT
TRBJ1-2	.	.	TRBV11-2	CASSSSRIQGSGYTF	TGTGCCAGCAGCTCGAGCCGAATACAGGGTAGTGGCTACACCTTC
TRBJ2-7	TRBD1	.	TRBV5-5	CASSSGQGLYEQYF	TGTGCCAGCAGCTCGGGACAGGGACTATACGAGCAGTACTTC
TRBJ2-5	TRBD2	.	TRBV5-1	CASRGLAGPQETQYF	TGCGCCAGCAGGGGACTAGCGGGTCCGCAAGAGACCCAGTACTTC
TRBJ2-7	.	.	TRBV19	CASSPGPGLIYEQYF	TGTGCCAGTAGTCCCGGTCCAGGGCTTATCTACGAGCAGTACTTC
TRBJ1-1	.	.	TRBV5-1	CASSTVTPMNTEAFF	TGCGCCAGCAGCACTGTGACACCAATGAACACTGAAGCTTTCTTT
TRBJ1-1	TRBD1	.	TRBV30	CAWTRDRGRSEAFF	TGTGCCTGGACCCGGGACAGGGGGCGGTCAGAAGCTTTCTTT
TRBJ1-1	TRBD1	.	TRBV19	CASTQGRGRRTEAFF	TGTGCCAGTACCCAGGGCAGGGGGCGTCGGACTGAAGCTTTCTTT
TRBJ1-3	.	.	TRBV21-1	CARPKVRPSENTIYF	TGTGCCAGACCCAAGGTTAGGCCATCGGAGAACACCATATATTTT
TRBJ2-1	.	.	TRBV5-6	CASSPGYREQFF	TGTGCCAGCAGCCCAGGGTACCGTGAGCAGTTCTTC
TRBJ1-1	.	.	TRBV29-1	CSVEDGRGTEAFF	TGCAGCGTTGAAGATGGGAGGGGCACTGAAGCTTTCTTT
TRBJ2-7	.	.	TRBV3-1/TRBV3-2	CASSQEGPYYEQYF	TGTGCCAGCAGCCAAGAGGGGCCCTACTACGAGCAGTACTTC
TRBJ2-3	.	.	TRBV9	CASSDRIVTDTQYF	TGTGCCAGCAGCGACAGGATAGTTACAGATACGCAGTATTTT
TRBJ1-6	.	.	TRBV30	CAWGRGSNSPLHF	TGTGCCTGGGGACGGGGATCCAATTCACCCCTCCACTTT
TRBJ2-1	.	.	TRBV9	CASSVQGQIKSSYNEQFF	TGTGCCAGCAGCGTTCAGGGACAAATAAAAAGCTCCTACAATGAGCAGTTCTTC
TRBJ2-2	TRBD2	.	TRBV19	CASTPSLAGGGGELFF	TGTGCCAGTACCCCTTCGCTAGCGGGAGGGGGAGGGGAGCTGTTTTTT
TRBJ1-1	.	.	TRBV6-6	CASSYPWGEGTEAFF	TGTGCCAGCAGTTACCCGTGGGGGGAGGGCACTGAAGCTTTCTTT
TRBJ1-1	.	once	TRBV20-1	CSASNPTEAFF	TGCAGTGCTAGTAATCCGACTGAAGCTTTCTTT
TRBJ1-2	TRBD1	once	TRBV20-1	CSAGDSYGYTF	TGCAGTGCTGGGGACAGCTATGGCTACACCTTC
TRBJ2-5	.	.	TRBV10-3	CAISEPTDQETQYF	TGTGCCATCAGTGAACCGACAGACCAAGAGACCCAGTACTTC
TRBJ2-3	TRBD1	once	TRBV28	CASSLQQGEDTQYF	TGTGCCAGCAGTTTGCAACAGGGGGAAGATACGCAGTATTTT
TRBJ2-7	.	once	TRBV4-3	CASSPGTRKLYEQYF	TGCGCCAGCAGCCCTGGGACAAGGAAACTCTACGAGCAGTACTTC
TRBJ2-7	TRBD1	.	TRBV19	CASGQGSYEQYF	TGTGCCAGTGGACAGGGCTCCTACGAGCAGTACTTC
TRBJ1-2	TRBD1	.	TRBV5-1	CASSLQQGDGYTF	TGCGCCAGCAGCTTGCAGCAGGGGGATGGCTACACCTTC
TRBJ2-4	TRBD1	.	TRBV30	CAWSSGDRELYF	TGTGCCTGGAGTTCCGGGGACAGGGAATTGTACTTC